The 30 T cell receptor beta chains below all came from one sample that was sequenced in a study of CD8 T cells in ankylosing spondylitis. One entry per CDR3 protein, called by TCRdb with MiXCR from the 5' RACE reads. Of about 210,000 distinct CDR3 sequences in the sample, about 7% were seen once. General study points: Seemingly characteristic of ankylosing spondylitis blood was a TCR beta motif consisting of about 8 highly homologous variants.

Which antigens these TCRs recognize remains unknown. Specimen: blood, either unsorted or a sorted T cell fraction (not recorded which). The receptors originated from a male donor with ankylosing spondylitis.

The table lists this clonotype with many counts. The chain employs TRBV7-9 and TRBJ1-1; TRBD1 is a possible D gene (6 bases). The CDR3 length is 11 residues. CDR1 is SEHNR, CDR2 FQNEAQ, per germline (reference sequence). V was pared by 5 bases and J by 8 bases, with 9 bases between. CDR3: CASSTGTEAFF. The DNA for the CDR3 is TGTGCCAGCAGCACCGGGACAGAAGCTTTCTTT.

The table lists this clonotype with many counts. The chain recombines TRBV28 with TRBJ1-5; D might be TRBD1 (6 bases). CDR3 length: 15 residues. V lost 3 bases, J lost 2 bases, and 11 bases lay in between. Germline lookup yields CDR1 MDHEN and CDR2 SYDVKM. This CDR3 reads CASSFRGGGNQPQHF. The CDR3 nucleotides are TGTGCCAGCAGTTTTAGGGGGGGCGGCAATCAGCCCCAGCATTTT. Supplemented by reference TRBV28 and TRBJ1-5, the full variable domain reads DVKVTQSSRYLVKRTGEKVFLECVQDMDHENMFWYRQDPGLGLRLIYFSYDVKMKEKGDIPEGYSVSREKKERFSLILESASTNQTSMYLCASSFRGGGNQPQHFGDGTRLSIL.

This clonotype turned up a few times. The chain employs TRBV7-9 and TRBJ1-2; no firm D call. Between the trimmed V and J ends, which lost 1 base and 8 bases, there was a span of 14 bases. Germline V lookup: CDR1 SEHNR, CDR2 FQNEAQ (reference sequence). The CDR3 contains 14 residues. The CDR3 reads CASSLGGGRRGYTF. The CDR3 region has the DNA TGTGCCAGCAGCTTAGGCGGCGGCAGGAGGGGCTACACCTTC.

At least ten counts were recorded for this clonotype. J is TRBJ2-7 and V is TRBV12-3 or TRBV12-4, with D unresolved. V lost 2 bases to trimming and J lost 2 bases, with 10 bases between them. The CDR3 runs to 14 residues. The CDR3 loop is CASSLRESTYEQYF. CDR3 nucleotides: TGTGCCAGCAGTTTAAGAGAGAGCACCTACGAGCAGTACTTC.

Ten or more counts support this clonotype. This chain joins TRBV28 and TRBJ2-3, with D tentatively TRBD2 (5 bases). CDR1 is MDHEN and CDR2 is SYDVKM in the germline V gene. The CDR3 runs to 11 residues. The ends were cut back, 2 bases at V and 8 bases at J, with 5 bases in the middle. CDR3 region: CASSLTSTQYF. The CDR3 DNA reads TGTGCCAGCAGTTTAACTAGTACGCAGTATTTT.

This clonotype occurred many times. The CDR3 region is CASSPILRQGPTEAFF. For the CDR3, the DNA is TGTGCCAGCAGTCCAATCCTCAGACAGGGGCCGACTGAAGCTTTCTTT. V usage is TRBV12-3 or TRBV12-4 and J usage is TRBJ1-1; 8 bases fit TRBD1. This CDR3 contains 16 residues. After removal of 5 bases from V and 5 bases from J, the junction contained 13 bases not matched to a gene.

This clonotype was detected a few times. This sequence joins TRBV7-9 and TRBJ2-7; 7 nucleotides align to TRBD1. Per the germline V gene, CDR1 is SEHNR and CDR2 is FQNEAQ (reference sequence). J lost 4 bases, V lost 5 bases, and 11 bases had no gene match. The CDR3 runs to 15 residues. CDR3 bases: TGTGCCAGCAGCACCCAATTGACAGGGTGGTACGAGCAGTACTTC. Its protein product is CASSTQLTGWYEQYF. The entire variable domain, with the rest obtained from reference TRBV7-9 and TRBJ2-7, is as follows: DTGVSQNPRHKITKRGQNVTFRCDPISEHNRLYWYRQTLGQGPEFLTYFQNEAQLEKSRLLSDRFSAERPKGSFSTLEIQRTEQGDSAMYLCASSTQLTGWYEQYFGPGTRLTVT.

This clonotype was seen repeatedly, ten times or more. The rearrangement joins TRBV20-1 to TRBJ2-7; D not certain. Germline CDR1 DFQATT, CDR2 SNEGSKA (reference sequence). V was trimmed by 6 bases and J by 3 bases, leaving 21 bases between them. This CDR3 is 15 amino acids long. DNA of the CDR3: TGCAGTGCCGTAAGGAGTCAGGAGATATTCTACGAGCAGTACTTC. The encoded protein is CSAVRSQEIFYEQYF.

This clonotype was detected ten times or more. V and J are TRBV12-3 or TRBV12-4 and TRBJ1-1, with D hard to call. V lost 6 bases, J lost 0 bases, and 11 bases lay in between. CDR3 size: 14 residues. The CDR3 reads CASSSDGMNTEAFF. DNA of the CDR3: TGTGCCAGCAGCAGCGACGGCATGAACACTGAAGCTTTCTTT.

This clonotype came up many times. This chain connects TRBV20-1 to TRBJ2-1; 8 bases fit TRBD2. The CDR3 has 15 amino acids. Germline V gene sequence: CDR1 DFQATT, CDR2 SNEGSKA (reference sequence). Trimming removed 3 bases from V and 0 bases from J; junction bases left unmatched: 4. CDR3 amino acids: CSASERERSYNEQFF. CDR3 DNA: TGCAGTGCTAGTGAGCGGGAGCGCTCCTACAATGAGCAGTTCTTC.

This clonotype was counted many times. The chain has TRBV29-1 and TRBJ1-1, with a tentative D call TRBD1 (5 bases). Germline CDR1 reads SQVTM; CDR2 reads ANQGSEA. Trimming took off 6 bases at V and 0 bases at J, with 11 bases between the two ends. The CDR3 length is 13 residues. CDR3 nucleotides: TGCAGCGTGGGGGACGGTATGAACACTGAAGCTTTCTTT. Encoded protein: CSVGDGMNTEAFF.

This clonotype came up many times. The J gene is TRBJ1-2, the V gene TRBV30; D remains unclear. CDR1 is GTSNPN and CDR2 is SVGIG in the germline V gene (reference sequence). The ends were cut back, 4 bases at V and 8 bases at J, with 14 bases in the middle. The CDR3 is 12 amino acids. In DNA form, the CDR3 reads TGTGCCTGGAAAACGGGGAGGGAAGGCTACACCTTC. Amino acids: CAWKTGREGYTF.

This clonotype was detected ten times or more. This sequence joins TRBV20-1 and TRBJ1-1; a possible D gene is TRBD1 (6 bases). The germline V gene encodes CDR1 DFQATT and CDR2 SNEGSKA (reference sequence). The CDR3 contains 13 residues. V was pared by 0 bases and J by 5 bases, with 10 bases between. CDR3 sequence (DNA): TGCAGTGCTAGAGAACAGGGTTGGACTGAAGCTTTCTTT. As protein: CSAREQGWTEAFF.

Ten or more counts support this clonotype. The chain has TRBV27 and TRBJ2-7; TRBD1 might be the D (6 bases). The V end lost 2 bases, the J end lost 6 bases, and 8 bases lay between the germline ends. Germline V gene sequence: CDR1 MNHEY, CDR2 SMNVEV (reference sequence). The CDR3 consists of 12 residues. The CDR3 region is CASSLPRGEQYF. The CDR3 nucleotides are TGTGCCAGCAGTTTACCCAGGGGCGAGCAGTACTTC.

This clonotype was recorded a few times. The V call is TRBV11-2, the J call TRBJ2-7; D may be TRBD1 (5 bases). The germline CDR1 and CDR2 sequences are SGHAT and FQNNGV. The CDR3 runs to 14 residues. With 7 bases removed from V and 2 bases from J, the gap between germline ends came to 15 bases. The CDR3 DNA sequence: TGTGCCAGCACCCCAAGGGGATACACCTACGAGCAGTACTTC. This codes for CASTPRGYTYEQYF.

This clonotype has a count of ten or more. The chain is built from TRBV12-3 or TRBV12-4 and TRBJ2-3, with D unresolved. Trimming removed 2 bases at V and 6 bases at J, with 15 bases between. The CDR3 is made up of 15 amino acids. The CDR3 region is CASSLSAFPGDTQYF. The CDR3 nucleotides are TGTGCCAGCAGTTTAAGCGCGTTCCCTGGTGATACGCAGTATTTT.

In this sample, this clonotype turned up many times. J is TRBJ2-2 and V is TRBV6-2 or TRBV6-3; D ambiguous. The V end was cut by 0 bases, the J end by 5 bases, with 4 bases between. From germline, CDR1 is MNHEY and CDR2 SVGEGT. The CDR3 is made up of 13 amino acids. Written as DNA, the CDR3 is TGTGCCAGCAGTTACTCGACTACCGGGGAGCTGTTTTTT. Translated: CASSYSTTGELFF.

This chain joins TRBV19 and TRBJ2-2; D not resolved. The length of the CDR3 is 14 residues. Trimming left V 5 bases short and J 0 bases short, with 7 bases between. Germline CDR1 is LNHDA and CDR2 is SQIVND (reference sequence). CDR3 loop: CASSVSANTGELFF. In DNA form, the CDR3 reads TGTGCCAGTAGTGTTTCAGCGAACACCGGGGAGCTGTTTTTT.

This clonotype occurred a few times. In DNA, the CDR3 is TGTGCCAGCAGCCCAGGAGCCAATGAGCAGTTCTTC. As protein: CASSPGANEQFF. The chain uses TRBV7-9 and TRBJ2-1; no reliable D call. Germline loops: CDR1 SEHNR, CDR2 FQNEAQ (reference sequence). The germline V and J ends were trimmed by 5 bases and 6 bases, with 8 bases remaining between them. This CDR3 has 12 amino acids.

This clonotype has a count of ten or more. The chain is built from TRBV2 and TRBJ2-1; 7 nucleotides agree with TRBD1. Germline V gives CDR1 SNHLY, CDR2 FYNNEI. This CDR3 comprises 14 residues. J gave up 5 bases and V 10 bases, and 11 bases lay outside the gene matches. CDR3: CATSDRVLNNEQFF. The DNA for the CDR3 is TGTGCCACCTCCGACAGGGTGCTTAACAATGAGCAGTTCTTC.

This chain connects TRBV4-1 to TRBJ2-4; D possibly corresponds to TRBD2 (6 bases). The germline V gene has CDR1 MGHRA and CDR2 YSYEKL. V was cut by 0 bases and J by 3 bases, with 18 bases left in between. This CDR3 has 18 residues. The CDR3 sequence: CASSQDGSGLVFKNIQYF. As DNA, the CDR3 is TGCGCCAGCAGCCAAGACGGGAGCGGGCTCGTATTCAAAAACATTCAGTACTTC.

In this sample, this clonotype turned up a few times. This chain links TRBV27 with TRBJ2-7, with D tentatively TRBD1 (6 bases). There are 13 residues in the CDR3. Germline values: CDR1 MNHEY, CDR2 SMNVEV (reference sequence). V was cut by 4 bases and J by 7 bases, with 14 bases left in between. DNA for the CDR3: TGTGCCAGCAGTTCCACGGACAGAGGGGAGCAGTACTTC. This gives the protein CASSSTDRGEQYF.

This clonotype was counted ten times or more. The CDR3 nucleotides are TGTGCCAGCAGACTCTCCTGGGACAGGGATACAGATACGCAGTATTTT. Protein product: CASRLSWDRDTDTQYF. The rearrangement links TRBV27 to TRBJ2-3; 9 nucleotides match TRBD1. The germline gives CDR1 MNHEY, CDR2 SMNVEV (reference sequence). Trimming took 6 bases from V and 3 from J; bases not matched to a gene: 10. The CDR3 consists of 16 residues.

Details on this clonotype: A much more abundant neighbour one base away suggests this may be a read error. J is TRBJ2-2 and V is TRBV29-1; possible D gene TRBD1, 5 bases. Trimming cost V 2 bases and J 7 bases, with 11 bases left between them. This CDR3 has 13 amino acids. The germline CDR1 and CDR2 sequences are SQVTM and ANQGSEA. CDR3: CSVESGPNGELFF. The CDR3 DNA reads as TGCAGCGTTGAATCAGGGCCAAACGGGGAGCTGTTTTTT.

Many counts were recorded for this clonotype. The genes are TRBV27 and TRBJ2-7; D call uncertain. V was trimmed by 2 bases and J by 4 bases, leaving 15 bases between them. This CDR3 contains 15 residues. The germline V gene encodes CDR1 MNHEY and CDR2 SMNVEV (reference sequence). CDR3 nucleotides: TGTGCCAGCAGTTTAATTAGTACTAACAAATACGAGCAGTACTTC. It codes for CASSLISTNKYEQYF.

This clonotype was detected ten times or more. The chain employs TRBV5-6 and TRBJ2-1, with D tentatively TRBD1 (6 bases). Germline V CDR1 and CDR2: SGHDT, YYEEEE. This CDR3 spans 16 amino acids. The V end was cut by 5 bases, the J end by 4 bases, with 19 bases between. CDR3 in DNA: TGTGCCAGCAGAACCAACAGGGAAAGCTTTTACAATGAGCAGTTCTTC. Translated, it gives CASRTNRESFYNEQFF.

This clonotype was seen many times. The V gene is TRBV2, the J gene TRBJ1-6; perhaps TRBD1 as D (5 bases). This CDR3 is 16 amino acids long. V shed 5 bases and J shed 7 bases, with 18 bases lying between them. CDR1 is SNHLY, CDR2 FYNNEI, per germline. The CDR3 spells CASSFERRGRNSPLHF. In DNA form, the CDR3 reads TGTGCCAGCAGTTTTGAGAGGAGGGGTAGAAATTCACCCCTCCACTTT. Looking up the rest from reference TRBV2 and TRBJ1-6 gives the full variable domain: EPEVTQTPSHQVTQMGQEVILRCVPISNHLYFYWYRQILGQKVEFLVSFYNNEISEKSEIFDDQFSVERPDGSNFTLKIRSTKLEDSAMYFCASSFERRGRNSPLHFGNGTRLTVT.

This clonotype came up a few times. This rearrangement joins TRBV30 to TRBJ2-1; no clear D gene. The CDR3 totals 14 residues. Germline V gene sequence: CDR1 GTSNPN, CDR2 SVGIG (reference sequence). V dropped 1 base and J dropped 10 bases, with 17 bases sitting between them. The CDR3 coding sequence is TGTGCCTGGAGTGGGCTGAGCGAGCTGGGAGAGCAGTTCTTC. Protein: CAWSGLSELGEQFF.

V is TRBV7-6 and J is TRBJ2-1, with 7 bases identical to TRBD2. Germline values: CDR1 SGHVS, CDR2 FNYEAQ. The CDR3 covers 15 residues. V shed 4 bases, J shed 5 bases, and the junction held 8 bases outside the gene matches. CDR3 sequence reads: CASSSPSGVDNEQFF. The DNA for the CDR3 is TGTGCCAGCAGCTCCCCCAGCGGGGTAGACAATGAGCAGTTCTTC.

The J gene is TRBJ1-2, the V gene TRBV4-2; TRBD1 might be the D (5 bases). Between the trimmed V and J ends, which lost 3 bases and 3 bases, there was a span of 26 bases. In germline, CDR1 is LGHNA, CDR2 YNFKEQ. The CDR3 sequence is 19 residues long. CDR3 sequence (DNA): TGTGCCAGCAGCCACCCCGACGTTCTACAGGCTGCGTTAGACTATGGCTACACCTTC. It yields the protein CASSHPDVLQAALDYGYTF.